The 8 T cell receptor beta chains given below trace back to one sample, sequenced in a study of T cell responses to AZD1222 COVID-19 vaccine. Generated by immunoSEQ multiplex PCR, the TCRdb table keeps only in-frame clones and is missing some. The sample has 95,000 to 100,000 clones, 86% seen once. Sample: peripheral blood, taken on day 0 of AZD1222 vaccination. The receptors shown here come from an adult in good health.

V usage is TRBV14 and J usage is TRBJ1-6; a weak D match, TRBD1 (6 bases). CDR1 and CDR2 from the germline V gene are SGHDN and FVKESK. The CDR3 is made up of 14 amino acids. V lost 4 bases, J lost 7 bases, and 11 bases lay in between. CDR3 amino acids: CASSPGTRNSPLHF. The CDR3 nucleotides are TGTGCCAGCAGCCCCGGGACACGAAATTCACCCCTCCACTTT.

This clone has a handful of counts. The genes are TRBV7-8 and TRBJ1-1; perhaps TRBD1 as D (6 bases). Per germline, CDR1 SGHVS and CDR2 FQNEAQ. This CDR3 has 13 amino acids. The germline V and J ends were trimmed by 2 bases and 11 bases, with 15 bases remaining between them. CDR3 in DNA: TGTGCCAGCAGCTTACAGGGGCTCGAGGGGGCTTTCTTT. Translating it yields CASSLQGLEGAFF.

The chain employs TRBV7-9 and TRBJ1-2; possibly TRBD1 for D (5 bases). Germline V gene lookup returns CDR1 SEHNR and CDR2 FQNEAQ (reference sequence). V was shortened by 5 bases and J by 3 bases, with 10 bases between the two germline ends. The CDR3 covers 13 residues. CDR3 in amino acids: CASSVGEDYGYTF. The CDR3 DNA follows: TGTGCCAGCAGCGTAGGGGAGGACTATGGCTACACCTTC.

The chain couples TRBV5-1 to TRBJ1-2; D is possibly TRBD1 (5 bases). Germline CDR1 SGHRS, CDR2 YFSETQ. V dropped 2 bases and J dropped 0 bases, with 11 bases sitting between them. This CDR3 is built from 15 residues. The CDR3 spells CASSFRGETNYGYTF. In DNA, the CDR3 is TGCGCCAGCAGCTTCCGGGGGGAGACTAACTATGGCTACACCTTC.

This sequence joins TRBV6-5 and TRBJ2-5, with 8 positions matching TRBD1. CDR1 and CDR2 (germline): MNHEY, SVGAGI. After removal of 6 bases from V and 5 bases from J, the junction contained 5 bases not matched to a gene. CDR3 length: 13 amino acids. The CDR3 loop reads CASRPTGEETQYF. CDR3 sequence (DNA): TGTGCCAGCAGACCGACAGGGGAGGAGACCCAGTACTTC.

This chain links TRBV28 with TRBJ2-7, with 9 bases that match TRBD2. Germline V gene sequence: CDR1 MDHEN, CDR2 SYDVKM. The CDR3 has 14 amino acids. The trim removed 4 bases at V and 0 bases at J, leaving 1 base unmatched. This CDR3 reads CASSYSGSSYEQYF. For the CDR3, the DNA is TGTGCCAGCAGTTATAGCGGGAGCTCCTACGAGCAGTACTTC. The entire variable domain, with the rest obtained from reference TRBV28 and TRBJ2-7, is as follows: DVKVTQSSRYLVKRTGEKVFLECVQDMDHENMFWYRQDPGLGLRLIYFSYDVKMKEKGDIPEGYSVSREKKERFSLILESASTNQTSMYLCASSYSGSSYEQYFGPGTRLTVT.

The rearrangement joins TRBV7-2 to TRBJ2-7; D is unresolved. V was clipped by 1 base and J by 5 bases, with 12 bases between them. Germline CDR1 and CDR2: SGHTA and FQGNSA. The CDR3 runs to 14 residues. The CDR3 reads CASSLVALEDEQYF. Here the CDR3 DNA reads TGTGCCAGCAGCTTAGTAGCATTAGAGGACGAGCAGTACTTC. Filled out from reference TRBV7-2 and TRBJ2-7, the complete variable domain reads GAGVSQSPSNKVTEKGKDVELRCDPISGHTALYWYRQSLGQGLEFLIYFQGNSAPDKSGLPSDRFSAERTGGSVSTLTIQRTQQEDSAVYLCASSLVALEDEQYFGPGTRLTVT.

The J gene is TRBJ2-1, the V gene TRBV7-8, with D possibly called TRBD1 or TRBD2 (6 bases each). V was trimmed by 8 bases and J by 4 bases, leaving 15 bases between them. The CDR3 covers 14 residues. Germline CDR1 reads SGHVS; CDR2 reads FQNEAQ. The CDR3 sequence is CASCGTHLYNEQFF. The CDR3 nucleotides are TGTGCCAGCTGCGGGACACACTTATACAATGAGCAGTTCTTC.